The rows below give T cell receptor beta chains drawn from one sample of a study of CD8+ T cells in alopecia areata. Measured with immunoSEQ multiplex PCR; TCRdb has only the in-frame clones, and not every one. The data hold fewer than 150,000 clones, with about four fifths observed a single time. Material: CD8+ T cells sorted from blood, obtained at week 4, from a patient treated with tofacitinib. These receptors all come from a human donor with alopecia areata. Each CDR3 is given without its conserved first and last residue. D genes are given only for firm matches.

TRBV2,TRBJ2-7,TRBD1,ASREGQGVYEQY
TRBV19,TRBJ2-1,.,ASSIASGRSYNEQF
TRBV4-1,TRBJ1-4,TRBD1,ASSQEAGGITNEKLF
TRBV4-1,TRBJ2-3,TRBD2,ASSQEGLAGVGDTQY
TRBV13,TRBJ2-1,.,ASSSTESSYNEQF
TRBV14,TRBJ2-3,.,ASSQAGTLYTDTQY
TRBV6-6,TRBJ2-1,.,ASSTRSYNEQF
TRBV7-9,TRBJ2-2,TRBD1,ASSSPGTGVTGELF
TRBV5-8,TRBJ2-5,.,ASSWRGQETQY
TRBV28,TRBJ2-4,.,ASSFQNPAKNIQY
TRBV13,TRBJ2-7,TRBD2,ASSVLSGNAYEQY
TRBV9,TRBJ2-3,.,ASSVVSGGTDTQY
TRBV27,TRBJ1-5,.,ASRTGNSNQPQH
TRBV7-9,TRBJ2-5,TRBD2,ASSLGLAGTQY
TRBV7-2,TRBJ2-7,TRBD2,ASSQSAGIDEQY